This T cell receptor beta chain was recovered during a study of blood T cell repertoires in COVID-19. About the study: The United States, Italy and Spain supplied acute and convalescent COVID-19 samples.

The method was immunoSEQ multiplex PCR; TCRdb's version includes in-frame clones alone and lacks a portion of them. The table has 170,000 or so clones, 90% seen once; the top ten hold approximately 0.5%. This clone was seen once. This CDR3 spans 16 amino acids. CDR1 and CDR2 (germline): SGHRS, YFSETQ. Trimming cost V 4 bases and J 4 bases; bases outside gene matches: 11. This receptor was obtained from a man aged 50-60 years with acute or convalescent COVID-19. The V and J genes are TRBV5-1 and TRBJ1-2; 9 bases line up with TRBD1. Input material: peripheral blood. Here the CDR3 reads CASSNRDRVTSYGYTF. DNA for the CDR3: TGCGCCAGCAGCAACCGGGACAGGGTGACCAGCTATGGCTACACCTTC.